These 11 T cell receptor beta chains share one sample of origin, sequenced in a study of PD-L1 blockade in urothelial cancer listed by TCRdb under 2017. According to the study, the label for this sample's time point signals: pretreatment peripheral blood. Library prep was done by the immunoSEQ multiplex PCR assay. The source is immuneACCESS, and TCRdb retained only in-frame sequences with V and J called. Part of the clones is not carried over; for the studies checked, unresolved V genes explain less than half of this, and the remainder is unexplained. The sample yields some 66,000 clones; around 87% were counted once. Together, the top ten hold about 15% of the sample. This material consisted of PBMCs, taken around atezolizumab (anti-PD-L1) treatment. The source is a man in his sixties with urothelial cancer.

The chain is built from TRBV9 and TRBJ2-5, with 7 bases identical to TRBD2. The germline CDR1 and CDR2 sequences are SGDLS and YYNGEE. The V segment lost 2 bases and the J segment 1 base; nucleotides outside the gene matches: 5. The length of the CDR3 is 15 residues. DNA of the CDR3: TGTGCCAGCAGCGTGAGAGCGGGGACCCAAGAGACCCAGTACTTC. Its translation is CASSVRAGTQETQYF. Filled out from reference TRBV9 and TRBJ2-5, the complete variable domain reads DSGVTQTPKHLITATGQRVTLRCSPRSGDLSVYWYQQSLDQGLQFLIQYYNGEERAKGNILERFSAQQFPDLHSELNLSSLELGDSALYFCASSVRAGTQETQYFGPGTRLLVL.

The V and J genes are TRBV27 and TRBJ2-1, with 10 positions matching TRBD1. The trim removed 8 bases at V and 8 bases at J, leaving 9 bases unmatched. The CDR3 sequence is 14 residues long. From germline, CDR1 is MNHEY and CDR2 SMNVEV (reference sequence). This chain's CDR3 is CASLDRGLPDEQFF. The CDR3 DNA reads TGTGCCAGCCTAGACAGGGGGCTTCCGGATGAGCAGTTCTTC.

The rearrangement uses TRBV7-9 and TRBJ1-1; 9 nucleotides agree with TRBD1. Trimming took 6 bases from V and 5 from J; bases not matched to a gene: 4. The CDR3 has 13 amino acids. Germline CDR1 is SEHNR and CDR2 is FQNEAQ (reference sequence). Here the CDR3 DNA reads TGTGCCAGCAGGGGACAGGGTAAAACTGAAGCTTTCTTT. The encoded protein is CASRGQGKTEAFF.

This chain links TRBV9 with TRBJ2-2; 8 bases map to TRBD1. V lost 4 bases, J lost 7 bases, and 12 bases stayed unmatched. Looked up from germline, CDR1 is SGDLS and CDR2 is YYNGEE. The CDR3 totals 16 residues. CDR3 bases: TGTGCCAGCAGCTCTCCGGAACAGGGGGAAGTCGGGGAGCTGTTTTTT. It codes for CASSSPEQGEVGELFF.

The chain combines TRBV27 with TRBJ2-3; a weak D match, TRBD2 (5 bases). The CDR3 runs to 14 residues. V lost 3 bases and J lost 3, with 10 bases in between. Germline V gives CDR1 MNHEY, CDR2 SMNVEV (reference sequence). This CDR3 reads CASSFGVATDTQYF. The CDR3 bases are TGTGCCAGCAGTTTTGGGGTAGCGACAGATACGCAGTATTTT.

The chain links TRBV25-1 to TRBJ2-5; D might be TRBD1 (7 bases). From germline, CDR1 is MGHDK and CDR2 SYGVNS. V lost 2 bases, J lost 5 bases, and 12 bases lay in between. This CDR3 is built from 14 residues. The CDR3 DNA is TGTGCCAGCAGTGAAACAGGGGCGGGGGAGACCCAGTACTTC. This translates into CASSETGAGETQYF. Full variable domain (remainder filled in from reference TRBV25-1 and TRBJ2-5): EADIYQTPRYLVIGTGKKITLECSQTMGHDKMYWYQQDPGMELHLIHYSYGVNSTEKGDLSSESTVSRIRTEHFPLTLESARPSHTSQYLCASSETGAGETQYFGPGTRLLVL.

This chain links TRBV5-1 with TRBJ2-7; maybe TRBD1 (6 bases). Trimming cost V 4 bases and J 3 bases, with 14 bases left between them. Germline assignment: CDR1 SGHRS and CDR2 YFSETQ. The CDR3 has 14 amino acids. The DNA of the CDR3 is TGCGCCAGCAGCAAGACAGGCCCCAACTACGAGCAGTACTTC. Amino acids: CASSKTGPNYEQYF. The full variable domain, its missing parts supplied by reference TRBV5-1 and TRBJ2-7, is KAGVTQTPRYLIKTRGQQVTLSCSPISGHRSVSWYQQTPGQGLQFLFEYFSETQRNKGNFPGRFSGRQFSNSRSEMNVSTLELGDSALYLCASSKTGPNYEQYFGPGTRLTVT.

CDR3 in amino acids: CASSPGTSGAYEQFF. The CDR3 bases are TGTGCCAGTAGTCCGGGGACTAGCGGGGCGTATGAGCAGTTCTTC. The J gene is TRBJ2-1, the V gene TRBV19, with 13 bases fitting TRBD2. The CDR3 loop spans 15 amino acids. In germline, CDR1 is LNHDA, CDR2 SQIVND (reference sequence). Trimming cost V 5 bases and J 8 bases; bases outside gene matches: 6. The full variable domain, with the rest looked up from reference TRBV19 and TRBJ2-1, is DGGITQSPKYLFRKEGQNVTLSCEQNLNHDAMYWYRQDPGQGLRLIYYSQIVNDFQKGDIAEGYSVSREKKESFPLTVTSAQKNPTAFYLCASSPGTSGAYEQFFGPGTRLTVL.

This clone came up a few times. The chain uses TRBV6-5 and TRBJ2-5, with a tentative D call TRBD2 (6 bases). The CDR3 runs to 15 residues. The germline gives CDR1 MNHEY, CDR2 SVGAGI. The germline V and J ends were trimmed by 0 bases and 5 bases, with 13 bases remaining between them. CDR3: CASSYSGLPGETQYF. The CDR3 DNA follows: TGTGCCAGCAGTTACTCGGGACTCCCAGGGGAGACCCAGTACTTC.

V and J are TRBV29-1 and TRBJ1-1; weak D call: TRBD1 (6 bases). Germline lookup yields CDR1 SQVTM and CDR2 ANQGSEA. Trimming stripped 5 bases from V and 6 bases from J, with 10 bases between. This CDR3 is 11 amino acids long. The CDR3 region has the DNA TGCAGCGTTTTCAGGGGACCTGAAGCTTTCTTT. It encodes CSVFRGPEAFF.

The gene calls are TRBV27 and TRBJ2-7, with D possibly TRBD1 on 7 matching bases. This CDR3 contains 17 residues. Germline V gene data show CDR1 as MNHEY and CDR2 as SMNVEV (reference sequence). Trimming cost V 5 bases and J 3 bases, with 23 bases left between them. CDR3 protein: CASSTRQGVAGYYEQYF. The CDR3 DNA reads TGTGCCAGCAGTACTAGACAGGGAGTGGCGGGGTACTACGAGCAGTACTTC.